The 5 T cell receptor beta chains listed next were all sequenced from one sample in a study of cytomegalovirus exposure and HLA in healthy donors listed by TCRdb under 2017. The library was made by the immunoSEQ multiplex PCR assay. A mixture of 60 forward primers for TCR Vbeta segments and 13 reverse primers for TCR Jbeta segments was used in the multiplex PCR. TCRdb took over this immuneACCESS table, retaining in-frame rearrangements with V and J assigned. Such tables are incomplete; in checked studies, under half of the missing clones stem from an unresolved V gene, and the remainder is unexplained. Recorded for this sample are under 150,000 clones; 75% to 90% of them occurred a single time. The leading ten clones occupy under 8.5% of the sample. Sequences were obtained from PBMCs. The receptors shown here come from a woman aged 25 to 39 in good health and CMV-seropositive.

This clone was recorded only once. The CDR3 DNA reads as TGTGCCAGCAGCGCGGGTACAACAGATACGCAGTATTTT. Residues: CASSAGTTDTQYF. The chain combines TRBV9 with TRBJ2-3; no firm D call. The V and J ends lost 3 bases and 3 bases respectively, with 8 bases between them. Germline V lookup: CDR1 SGDLS, CDR2 YYNGEE. This CDR3 has 13 amino acids.

This chain joins TRBV28 and TRBJ1-5; a weak D match, TRBD1 (5 bases). The CDR3 extends over 14 amino acids. V was shortened by 2 bases and J by 5 bases, with 10 bases between the two germline ends. Germline-derived CDR1 and CDR2 are MDHEN and SYDVKM. CDR3 DNA: TGTGCCAGCAGTTTAGGGGGGTCCCATCAGCCCCAGCATTTT. Translated, it gives CASSLGGSHQPQHF. The whole variable domain, filled in from reference TRBV28 and TRBJ1-5, reads DVKVTQSSRYLVKRTGEKVFLECVQDMDHENMFWYRQDPGLGLRLIYFSYDVKMKEKGDIPEGYSVSREKKERFSLILESASTNQTSMYLCASSLGGSHQPQHFGDGTRLSIL.

The chain couples TRBV7-9 to TRBJ2-7; 9 bases line up with TRBD2. The germline V gene has CDR1 SEHNR and CDR2 FQNEAQ (reference sequence). This CDR3 is 16 amino acids long. The J segment lost 3 bases and the V segment lost 5 bases, leaving 11 bases of the junction unmatched. The CDR3 DNA is TGTGCCAGCAGCCGATCGACTAGCGGCACCCTCTACGAGCAGTACTTC. Its protein is CASSRSTSGTLYEQYF. The whole variable domain, filled in from reference TRBV7-9 and TRBJ2-7, reads DTGVSQNPRHKITKRGQNVTFRCDPISEHNRLYWYRQTLGQGPEFLTYFQNEAQLEKSRLLSDRFSAERPKGSFSTLEIQRTEQGDSAMYLCASSRSTSGTLYEQYFGPGTRLTVT.

This rearrangement joins TRBV6-1 to TRBJ2-1; 7 bases map to TRBD2. CDR1 is MNHNS, CDR2 SASEGT, per germline. The junction had 12 bases not matched to a gene; V was cut back by 8 bases and J by 8 bases. The CDR3 has 14 amino acids. CDR3 DNA: TGTGCCAGCGCGAGAGGCGGGAGATGGGATGAGCAGTTCTTC. Translated, it gives CASARGGRWDEQFF.

J is TRBJ2-7 and V is TRBV5-1; D call uncertain. This CDR3 has 14 amino acids. V gave up 1 base and J gave up 5 bases, with 13 bases separating them. Germline CDR1 and CDR2: SGHRS and YFSETQ. This chain's CDR3 is CASSLQQLADEQYF. The CDR3 nucleotides are TGCGCCAGCAGCTTGCAACAGTTGGCCGACGAGCAGTACTTC.